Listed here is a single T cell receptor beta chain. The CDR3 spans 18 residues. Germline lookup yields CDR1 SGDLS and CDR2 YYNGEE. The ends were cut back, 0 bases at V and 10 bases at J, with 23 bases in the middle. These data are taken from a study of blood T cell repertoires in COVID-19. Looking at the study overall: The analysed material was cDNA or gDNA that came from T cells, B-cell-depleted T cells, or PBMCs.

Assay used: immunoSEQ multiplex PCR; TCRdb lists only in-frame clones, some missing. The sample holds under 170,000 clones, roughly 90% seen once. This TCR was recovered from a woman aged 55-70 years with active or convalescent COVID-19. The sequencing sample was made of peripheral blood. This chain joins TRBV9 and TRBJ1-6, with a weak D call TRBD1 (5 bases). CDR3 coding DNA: TGTGCCAGCAGCGTAGGCGACATCCGGGCCTCCCCAGGGTCACCCCTCCACTTT. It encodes CASSVGDIRASPGSPLHF.